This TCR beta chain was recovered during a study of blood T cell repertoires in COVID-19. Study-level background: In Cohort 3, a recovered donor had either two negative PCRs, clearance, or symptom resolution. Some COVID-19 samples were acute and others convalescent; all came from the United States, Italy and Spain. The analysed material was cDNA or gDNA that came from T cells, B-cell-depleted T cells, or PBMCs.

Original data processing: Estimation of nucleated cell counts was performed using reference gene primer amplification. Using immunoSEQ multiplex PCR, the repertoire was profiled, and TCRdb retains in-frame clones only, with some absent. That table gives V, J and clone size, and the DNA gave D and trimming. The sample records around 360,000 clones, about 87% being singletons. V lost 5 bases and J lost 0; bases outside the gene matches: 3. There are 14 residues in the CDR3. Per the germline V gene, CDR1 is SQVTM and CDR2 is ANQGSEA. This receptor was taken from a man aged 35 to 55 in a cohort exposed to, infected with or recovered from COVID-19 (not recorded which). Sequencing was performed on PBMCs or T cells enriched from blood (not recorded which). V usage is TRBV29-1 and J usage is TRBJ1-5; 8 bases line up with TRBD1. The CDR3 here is CSVRTGNSNQPQHF. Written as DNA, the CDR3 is TGCAGCGTTAGGACAGGGAATAGCAATCAGCCCCAGCATTTT.